This T cell receptor beta chain derives from a study of blood T cell repertoires in COVID-19. Overall study context: The United States, Italy and Spain supplied acute and convalescent COVID-19 samples. The analysed material was cDNA or gDNA that came from T cells, B-cell-depleted T cells, or PBMCs.

Trimming left V 6 bases short and J 1 base short, with 15 bases between. The germline CDR1 and CDR2 sequences are LNHDA and SQIVND (reference sequence). This CDR3 contains 15 residues. Under the authors' procedure: Amplification of reference gene primers was used by the study to estimate nucleated cell counts. Clones were read by immunoSEQ multiplex PCR, and TCRdb kept only the in-frame ones, dropping some. For V, J and clone size, that table is used; D and trimming come from the DNA. In the table there are some 170,000 clones, 70% to 90% of which are singletons. The V and J genes are TRBV19 and TRBJ1-1; a weak D match, TRBD1 (5 bases). Material: peripheral blood. The sequence was obtained from a man aged 40-49 years with acute or convalescent COVID-19. The CDR3 sequence is CASSPRTPPNTEAFF. The CDR3 DNA sequence: TGTGCCAGTAGCCCCCGGACACCCCCGAACACTGAAGCTTTCTTT.